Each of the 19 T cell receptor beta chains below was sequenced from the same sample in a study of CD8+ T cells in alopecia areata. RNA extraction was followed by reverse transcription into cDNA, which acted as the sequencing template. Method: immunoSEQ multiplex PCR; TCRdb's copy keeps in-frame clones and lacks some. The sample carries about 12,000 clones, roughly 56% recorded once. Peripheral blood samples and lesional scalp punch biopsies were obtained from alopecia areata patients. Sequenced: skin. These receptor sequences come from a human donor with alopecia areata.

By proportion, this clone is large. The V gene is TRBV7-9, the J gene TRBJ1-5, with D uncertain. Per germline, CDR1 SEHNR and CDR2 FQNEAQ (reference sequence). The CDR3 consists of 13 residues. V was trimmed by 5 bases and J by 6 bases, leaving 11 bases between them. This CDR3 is CASSVFGGQPQHF. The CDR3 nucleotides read TGTGCCAGCAGCGTCTTTGGTGGTCAGCCCCAGCATTTT.

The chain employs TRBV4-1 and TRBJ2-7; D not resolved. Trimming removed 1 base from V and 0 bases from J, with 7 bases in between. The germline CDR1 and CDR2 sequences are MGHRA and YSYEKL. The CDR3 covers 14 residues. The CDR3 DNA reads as TGCGCCAGCAGCCAAGTACCCTCCTCCTACGAGCAGTACTTC. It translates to CASSQVPSSYEQYF.

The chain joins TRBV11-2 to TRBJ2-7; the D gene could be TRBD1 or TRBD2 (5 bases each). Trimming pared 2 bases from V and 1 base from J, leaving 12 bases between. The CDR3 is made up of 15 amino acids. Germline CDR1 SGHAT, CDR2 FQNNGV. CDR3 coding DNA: TGTGCCAGCAGCTTAAACCGGGACGGATCCTACGAGCAGTACTTC. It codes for CASSLNRDGSYEQYF.

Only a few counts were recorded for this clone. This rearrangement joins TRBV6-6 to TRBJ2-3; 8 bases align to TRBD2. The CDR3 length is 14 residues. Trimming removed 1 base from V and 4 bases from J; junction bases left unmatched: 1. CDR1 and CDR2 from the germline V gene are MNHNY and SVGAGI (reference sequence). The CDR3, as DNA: TGTGCCAGCAGTTACTGGCGGGGGGCAGATACGCAGTATTTT. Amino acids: CASSYWRGADTQYF.

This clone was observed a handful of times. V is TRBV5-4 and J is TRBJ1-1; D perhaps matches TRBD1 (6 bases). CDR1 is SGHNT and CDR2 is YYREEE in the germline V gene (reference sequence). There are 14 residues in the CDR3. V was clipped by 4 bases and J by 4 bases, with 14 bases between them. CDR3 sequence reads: CASSPLGGLTEAFF. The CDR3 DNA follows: TGTGCCAGCAGCCCACTGGGGGGGCTCACTGAAGCTTTCTTT.

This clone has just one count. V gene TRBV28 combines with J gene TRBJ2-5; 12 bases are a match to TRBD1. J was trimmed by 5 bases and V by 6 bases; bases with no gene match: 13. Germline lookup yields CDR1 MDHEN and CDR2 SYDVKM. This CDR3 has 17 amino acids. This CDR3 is CASRTPGQGAKGETQYF. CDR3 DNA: TGTGCCAGCAGAACCCCGGGACAGGGGGCGAAGGGCGAGACCCAGTACTTC.

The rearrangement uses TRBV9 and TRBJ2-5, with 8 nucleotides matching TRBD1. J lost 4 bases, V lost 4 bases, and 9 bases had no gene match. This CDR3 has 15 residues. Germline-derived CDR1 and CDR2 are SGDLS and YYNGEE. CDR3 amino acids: CASSPQGTGGETQYF. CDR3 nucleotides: TGTGCCAGCAGCCCTCAAGGGACAGGTGGAGAGACCCAGTACTTC.

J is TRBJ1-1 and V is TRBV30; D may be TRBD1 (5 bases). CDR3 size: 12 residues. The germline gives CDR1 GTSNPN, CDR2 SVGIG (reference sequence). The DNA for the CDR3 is TGTGATCCATTCAGGGTGAACACTGAAGCTTTCTTT. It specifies CDPFRVNTEAFF.

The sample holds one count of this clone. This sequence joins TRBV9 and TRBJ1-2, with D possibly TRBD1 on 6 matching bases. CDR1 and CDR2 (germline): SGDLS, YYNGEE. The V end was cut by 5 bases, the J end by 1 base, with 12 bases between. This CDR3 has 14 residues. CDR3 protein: CASRQGPDNYGYTF. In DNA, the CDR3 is TGTGCCAGCAGGCAGGGGCCCGATAACTATGGCTACACCTTC.

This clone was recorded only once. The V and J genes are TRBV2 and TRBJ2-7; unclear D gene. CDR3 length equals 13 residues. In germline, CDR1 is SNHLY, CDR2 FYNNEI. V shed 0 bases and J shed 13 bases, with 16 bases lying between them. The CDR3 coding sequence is TGTGCCAGCAGTGAAGCCCAGAGGTGGGTCTTCTACTTC. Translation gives CASSEAQRWVFYF. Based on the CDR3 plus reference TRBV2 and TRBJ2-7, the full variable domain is EPEVTQTPSHQVTQMGQEVILRCVPISNHLYFYWYRQILGQKVEFLVSFYNNEISEKSEIFDDQFSVERPDGSNFTLKIRSTKLEDSAMYFCASSEAQRWVFYFGPGTRLTVT.

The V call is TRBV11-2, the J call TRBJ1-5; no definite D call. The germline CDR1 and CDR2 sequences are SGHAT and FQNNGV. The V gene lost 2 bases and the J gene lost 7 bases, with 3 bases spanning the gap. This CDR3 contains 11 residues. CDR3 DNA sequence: TGTGCCAGCAGCTTAAAGCAGCCCCAGCATTTT. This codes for CASSLKQPQHF.

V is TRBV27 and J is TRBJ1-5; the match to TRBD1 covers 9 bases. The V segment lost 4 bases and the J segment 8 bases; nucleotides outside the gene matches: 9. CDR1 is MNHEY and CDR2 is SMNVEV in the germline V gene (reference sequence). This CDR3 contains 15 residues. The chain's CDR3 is CASSSGTGRVEPQHF. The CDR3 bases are TGTGCCAGCAGTTCGGGGACAGGGAGAGTGGAGCCCCAGCATTTT.

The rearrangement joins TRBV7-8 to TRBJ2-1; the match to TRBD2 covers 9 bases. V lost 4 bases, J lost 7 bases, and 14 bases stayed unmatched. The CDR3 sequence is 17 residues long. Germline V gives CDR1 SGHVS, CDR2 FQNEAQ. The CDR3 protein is CASSSGGVAGVVNEQFF. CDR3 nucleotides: TGTGCCAGCAGCTCCGGCGGGGTAGCGGGAGTGGTTAATGAGCAGTTCTTC.

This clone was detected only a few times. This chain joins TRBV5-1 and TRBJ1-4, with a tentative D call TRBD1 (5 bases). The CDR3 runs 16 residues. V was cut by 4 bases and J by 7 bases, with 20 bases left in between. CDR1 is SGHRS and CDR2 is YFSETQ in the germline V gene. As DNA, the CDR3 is TGCGCCAGCAGCCCAACTCCCAGGGTAGGGGCTGAAAAACTGTTTTTT. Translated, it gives CASSPTPRVGAEKLFF.

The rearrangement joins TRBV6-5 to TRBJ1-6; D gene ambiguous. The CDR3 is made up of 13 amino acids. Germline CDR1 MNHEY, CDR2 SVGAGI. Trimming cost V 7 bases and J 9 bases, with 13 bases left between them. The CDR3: CASTQREGSPLHF. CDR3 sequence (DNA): TGTGCCAGCACCCAGCGGGAAGGTTCACCCCTCCACTTT.

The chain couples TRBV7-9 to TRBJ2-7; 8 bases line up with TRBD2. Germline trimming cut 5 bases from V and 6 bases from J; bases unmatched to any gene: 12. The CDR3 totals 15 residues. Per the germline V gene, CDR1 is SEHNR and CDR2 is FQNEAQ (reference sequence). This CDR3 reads CASSHPGGGLGEQYF. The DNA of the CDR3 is TGTGCCAGCAGCCACCCAGGCGGGGGGCTGGGCGAGCAGTACTTC.

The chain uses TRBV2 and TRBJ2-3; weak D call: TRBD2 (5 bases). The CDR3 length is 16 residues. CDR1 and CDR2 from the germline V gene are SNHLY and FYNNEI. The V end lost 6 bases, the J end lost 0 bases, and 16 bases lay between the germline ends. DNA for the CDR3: TGTGCCAGCAGCCGATTAGCGCCCGTAAGCACAGATACGCAGTATTTT. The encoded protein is CASSRLAPVSTDTQYF.

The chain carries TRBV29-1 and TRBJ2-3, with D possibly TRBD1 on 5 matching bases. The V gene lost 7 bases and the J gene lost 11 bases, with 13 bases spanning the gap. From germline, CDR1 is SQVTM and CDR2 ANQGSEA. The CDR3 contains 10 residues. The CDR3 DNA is TGCAGCGCAAGGGGTTGGGAGCAGTATTTT. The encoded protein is CSARGWEQYF.

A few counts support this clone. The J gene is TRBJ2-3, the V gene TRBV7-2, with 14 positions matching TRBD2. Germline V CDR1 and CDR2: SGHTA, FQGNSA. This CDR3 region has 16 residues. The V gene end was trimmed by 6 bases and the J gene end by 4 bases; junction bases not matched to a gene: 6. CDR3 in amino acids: CASRRPGLAGADTQYF. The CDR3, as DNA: TGTGCCAGCAGAAGGCCGGGACTAGCGGGAGCAGATACGCAGTATTTT.